Shown below are 30 T cell receptor beta chains from a single sample sequenced in a study of T cells in Graves' hyperthyroidism and ophthalmopathy. Authors of the study amplified TCR beta CDR3 regions from RNA transcripts. The TCR CDR3 was amplified in a first-round RT-PCR using the HTBI primer set. TCRdb recomputed calls from the multiplex PCR reads with MiXCR, one row per CDR3 protein. The profile shows around 400,000 distinct CDR3 sequences, more than 20% of them singletons. The material sequenced was blood. These receptor sequences come from a man aged 45-65 years with Graves' hyperthyroidism.

In this sample, this clonotype turned up many times. The V and J genes are TRBV30 and TRBJ2-7, with D possibly being TRBD2 (6 bases). From germline, CDR1 is GTSNPN and CDR2 SVGIG (reference sequence). V lost 6 bases and J lost 5, with 14 bases in between. This CDR3 contains 12 residues. The CDR3 DNA reads as TGTGCCTGTCCTGGTGGAGGGAACGAGCAGTACTTC. Protein product: CACPGGGNEQYF.

This chain links TRBV2 with TRBJ2-7; 10 bases are a match to TRBD2. Losses at the gene ends were 10 bases for V and 3 bases for J; bases not matched to a gene: 9. Germline loops: CDR1 SNHLY, CDR2 FYNNEI. The CDR3 extends over 14 amino acids. CDR3 in amino acids: CATGTSELDYEQYF. The DNA of the CDR3 is TGTGCCACAGGGACTAGCGAATTAGACTACGAGCAGTACTTC.

This sequence joins TRBV30 and TRBJ2-2; D is undetermined. Looked up from germline, CDR1 is GTSNPN and CDR2 is SVGIG (reference sequence). Trimming removed 2 bases at V and 0 bases at J, with 10 bases between. This CDR3 region has 15 residues. DNA of the CDR3: TGTGCCTGGAGTACGGACGAGTCGAACACCGGGGAGCTGTTTTTT. Protein product: CAWSTDESNTGELFF. The entire variable domain, with the rest obtained from reference TRBV30 and TRBJ2-2, is as follows: SQTIHQWPATLVQPVGSPLSLECTVEGTSNPNLYWYRQAAGRGLQLLFYSVGIGQISSEVPQNLSASRPQDRQFILSSKKLLLSDSGFYLCAWSTDESNTGELFFGEGSRLTVL.

The chain joins TRBV7-2 to TRBJ2-3, with TRBD2 matching 14 bases. Germline V gene lookup returns CDR1 SGHTA and CDR2 FQGNSA. The CDR3 covers 15 residues. The CDR3 here is CAFGGTSGRTDTQYF. CDR3 bases: TGTGCGTTTGGTGGGACTAGCGGGAGAACAGATACGCAGTATTTT.

The gene calls are TRBV6-1 and TRBJ2-1, with TRBD2 identical over 11 bases. V dropped 6 bases and J dropped 0; count of bases not matched to a gene: 4. The CDR3 consists of 16 residues. CDR1 is MNHNS and CDR2 is SASEGT in the germline V gene. CDR3 coding DNA: TGTGCCAGCAGCCAGACTAGCGGGACCTCCTACAATGAGCAGTTCTTC. It encodes CASSQTSGTSYNEQFF.

This clonotype was seen a few times. The chain combines TRBV14 with TRBJ2-7; 7 bases agree with TRBD1. The germline gives CDR1 SGHDN, CDR2 FVKESK. V lost 4 bases and J lost 5; bases outside the gene matches: 11. This CDR3 region has 15 residues. In DNA form, the CDR3 reads TGTGCCAGCAGCCCTAATCGGAAGGGGACAGACGAGCAGTACTTC. It translates to CASSPNRKGTDEQYF.

In this sample, this clonotype turned up a few times. This chain uses TRBV28 with TRBJ2-2; 9 nucleotides line up with TRBD1. V lost 7 bases, J lost 6 bases, and 6 bases stayed unmatched. The CDR3 runs to 14 residues. The germline V gene has CDR1 MDHEN and CDR2 SYDVKM. The CDR3 nucleotides are TGTGCCAGCACTGACAGGGGGGTGTCCGGGGAGCTGTTTTTT. Residues: CASTDRGVSGELFF.

The sample holds a few counts of this clonotype. The rearrangement joins TRBV19 to TRBJ1-2; 7 positions agree with TRBD1. Germline CDR1 and CDR2: LNHDA and SQIVND (reference sequence). CDR3 length: 12 amino acids. V lost 6 bases and J lost 2; bases outside the gene matches: 0. Here the CDR3 DNA reads TGTGCCAGTAGGGGACAGAACTATGGCTACACCTTC. Translated: CASRGQNYGYTF.

A few counts support this clonotype. The chain recombines TRBV6-1 with TRBJ2-5; TRBD1 is a possible D gene (6 bases). This CDR3 is built from 13 residues. Germline lookup yields CDR1 MNHNS and CDR2 SASEGT. V dropped 4 bases and J dropped 3 bases, with 9 bases sitting between them. The CDR3 sequence is CASSADRKETQYF. CDR3 bases: TGTGCCAGCAGTGCCGACAGGAAAGAGACCCAGTACTTC.

J is TRBJ2-3 and V is TRBV6-1; no clear D gene. V shed 8 bases and J shed 4 bases, with 10 bases lying between them. Looked up from germline, CDR1 is MNHNS and CDR2 is SASEGT. The CDR3 loop spans 12 amino acids. The CDR3 bases are TGTGCCAGCGCAAGGGTGGCAGATACGCAGTATTTT. Residues: CASARVADTQYF.

This clonotype was seen only a few times. This sequence joins TRBV11-2 and TRBJ1-5; no reliable D call. The CDR3 length is 13 residues. Trimming stripped 0 bases from V and 7 bases from J, with 7 bases between. Germline CDR1 and CDR2: SGHAT and FQNNGV. The CDR3: CASSLDFRQPQHF. CDR3 nucleotides: TGTGCCAGCAGCTTAGATTTCAGGCAGCCCCAGCATTTT. The variable domain in full, completed from reference TRBV11-2 and TRBJ1-5, reads EAGVAQSPRYKIIEKRQSVAFWCNPISGHATLYWYQQILGQGPKLLIQFQNNGVVDDSQLPKDRFSAERLKGVDSTLKIQPAKLEDSAVYLCASSLDFRQPQHFGDGTRLSIL.

V usage is TRBV7-9 and J usage is TRBJ1-2; D is uncertain. There are 14 residues in the CDR3. CDR1 SEHNR and CDR2 FQNEAQ come from the germline V gene (reference sequence). V was clipped by 5 bases and J by 4 bases, with 14 bases between them. The CDR3 bases are TGTGCCAGCAGCCTCCCTGGGCCCGCCTATGGCTACACCTTC. It translates to CASSLPGPAYGYTF. The full variable domain, with the rest looked up from reference TRBV7-9 and TRBJ1-2, is DTGVSQNPRHKITKRGQNVTFRCDPISEHNRLYWYRQTLGQGPEFLTYFQNEAQLEKSRLLSDRFSAERPKGSFSTLEIQRTEQGDSAMYLCASSLPGPAYGYTFGSGTRLTVV.

V gene TRBV20-1 combines with J gene TRBJ1-5, with 8 bases matching TRBD1. The CDR3 runs 14 residues. V shed 7 bases and J 3 bases; nucleotides not matched to a gene: 8. Germline loops: CDR1 DFQATT, CDR2 SNEGSKA (reference sequence). The CDR3 region is CSGSDRVVNQPQHF. The CDR3 coding sequence is TGCAGTGGCTCGGACAGGGTTGTCAATCAGCCCCAGCATTTT.

V and J are TRBV12-5 and TRBJ2-1; D possibly corresponds to TRBD2 (5 bases). The CDR3 covers 17 residues. Deletions cut 3 bases from V and 0 bases from J, with 15 bases between. Germline CDR1 LGHNT, CDR2 FRNRAP. CDR3 amino acids: CASGFYGNPSSYNEQFF. CDR3 nucleotide sequence: TGTGCTAGTGGTTTTTACGGGAACCCGAGCTCCTACAATGAGCAGTTCTTC.

In the case of this clonotype: A much more abundant neighbour one base away suggests this may be a read error. The V gene is TRBV28, the J gene TRBJ2-7; possible D gene TRBD2, 7 bases. The CDR3 contains 14 residues. Per germline, CDR1 MDHEN and CDR2 SYDVKM. V was shortened by 5 bases and J by 7 bases, with 18 bases between the two germline ends. CDR3 sequence reads: CASSQGGAGEEQYF. CDR3 DNA sequence: TGTGCCAGCAGTCAAGGGGGGGCAGGGGAAGAGCAGTACTTC.

The rearrangement joins TRBV29-1 to TRBJ2-2; 8 bases fit TRBD2. Germline CDR1 and CDR2: SQVTM and ANQGSEA. The CDR3 covers 13 residues. Trimming took 6 bases from V and 6 from J; bases not matched to a gene: 6. CDR3 nucleotide sequence: TGCAGCGTCGGGGGGGCTGTCGCCGGGGAGCTGTTTTTT. Translated: CSVGGAVAGELFF.

This clonotype has just a few counts. At one boundary the junction diverges from the germline segment, which might be a read error. V is TRBV7-9 and J is TRBJ2-1, with D perhaps matching TRBD2 (5 bases). The CDR3 contains 15 residues. Germline V gene lookup returns CDR1 SEHNR and CDR2 FQNEAQ (reference sequence). DNA for the CDR3: TGTGCCAGCAGCTCCCTCAAGGACTCCAACAATGAGCAGTTCTTC. Encoded protein: CASSSLKDSNNEQFF.

In its sample, this clonotype was seen a few times. V gene TRBV12-3 or TRBV12-4 combines with J gene TRBJ2-5; TRBD2 matches 7 bases. Trimming took 2 bases from V and 7 from J; bases not matched to a gene: 4. This CDR3 region has 13 residues. The CDR3 reads CASSLTSDGTQYF. The CDR3 nucleotides read TGTGCCAGCAGTTTAACTAGCGATGGGACCCAGTACTTC.

The chain links TRBV3-1 to TRBJ1-1; 7 bases align to TRBD1. Germline loops: CDR1 LGHDT, CDR2 YNNKEL (reference sequence). The CDR3 length is 15 residues. Trimming removed 0 bases from V and 0 bases from J; junction bases left unmatched: 1. Here the CDR3 reads CASSQERGLNTEAFF. The CDR3 DNA is TGTGCCAGCAGCCAAGAGAGGGGGCTGAACACTGAAGCTTTCTTT.

This clonotype was counted at least ten times. The V and J genes are TRBV11-2 and TRBJ2-7; D uncertain. V was clipped by 1 base and J by 4 bases, with 8 bases between them. Germline CDR1 SGHAT, CDR2 FQNNGV. The CDR3 extends over 13 amino acids. The CDR3 bases are TGTGCCAGCAGCTTAGGACTTCTTTACGAGCAGTACTTC. Translation gives CASSLGLLYEQYF.

This clonotype was observed a few times. The V call is TRBV11-2, the J call TRBJ2-2; D is unresolved. V lost 1 base and J 2 bases, leaving 8 bases between the germline ends. Germline-derived CDR1 and CDR2 are SGHAT and FQNNGV. The CDR3 covers 15 residues. The CDR3 nucleotides read TGTGCCAGCAGCTTAGTACTGGGAAACACCGGGGAGCTGTTTTTT. This codes for CASSLVLGNTGELFF. Full variable domain (outside the CDR3, taken from reference TRBV11-2 and TRBJ2-2): EAGVAQSPRYKIIEKRQSVAFWCNPISGHATLYWYQQILGQGPKLLIQFQNNGVVDDSQLPKDRFSAERLKGVDSTLKIQPAKLEDSAVYLCASSLVLGNTGELFFGEGSRLTVL.

In its sample, this clonotype was seen a few times. This sequence joins TRBV5-1 and TRBJ1-5; TRBD1 is a possible D gene (5 bases). The V gene lost 0 bases and the J gene lost 5 bases, with 12 bases spanning the gap. The CDR3 has 15 residues. CDR1 SGHRS and CDR2 YFSETQ come from the germline V gene. CDR3 nucleotide sequence: TGCGCCAGCAGCTTGGATGGGGCAGGATATCAGCCCCAGCATTTT. Translating it yields CASSLDGAGYQPQHF.

The genes are TRBV12-3 or TRBV12-4 and TRBJ1-5; a weak D match, TRBD1 (5 bases). The CDR3 sequence is 14 residues long. The ends were cut back, 5 bases at V and 11 bases at J, with 19 bases in the middle. The CDR3 sequence is CASSPPTDPRAQHF. DNA for the CDR3: TGTGCCAGCAGTCCTCCGACAGACCCTAGGGCCCAGCATTTT.

This clonotype came up a few times. The V gene is TRBV15, the J gene TRBJ1-1, with TRBD1 as a possible D gene (5 bases). The CDR3 extends over 16 amino acids. Germline V gives CDR1 LNHNV, CDR2 YYDKDF (reference sequence). V was trimmed by 6 bases and J by 1 base, leaving 18 bases between them. In DNA, the CDR3 is TGTGCCACCAGGCTAGGGGCAGACCTACCGAACACTGAAGCTTTCTTT. It yields the protein CATRLGADLPNTEAFF.

This clonotype was picked up a small number of times. This sequence joins TRBV18 and TRBJ1-3; D uncertain. Germline V gene lookup returns CDR1 KGHSH and CDR2 LQKENI. The CDR3 loop spans 13 amino acids. V shed 0 bases and J shed 6 bases, with 6 bases lying between them. The chain's CDR3 is CASSPPGINTIYF. The DNA of the CDR3 is TGTGCCAGCTCACCACCAGGTATAAACACCATATATTTT. The full variable domain, its missing parts supplied by reference TRBV18 and TRBJ1-3, is NAGVMQNPRHLVRRRGQEARLRCSPMKGHSHVYWYRQLPEEGLKFMVYLQKENIIDESGMPKERFSAEFPKEGPSILRIQQVVRGDSAAYFCASSPPGINTIYFGEGSWLTVV.

The chain couples TRBV9 to TRBJ1-6; D is unresolved. The CDR3 extends over 12 amino acids. The germline V gene encodes CDR1 SGDLS and CDR2 YYNGEE. Between the trimmed V and J ends, which lost 3 bases and 6 bases, there was a span of 4 bases. CDR3 sequence: CASSGSNSPLHF. In DNA, the CDR3 is TGTGCCAGCAGCGGGAGTAATTCACCCCTCCACTTT.

This clonotype has more than one count but fewer than ten. This rearrangement joins TRBV5-1 to TRBJ2-3; 10 bases fit TRBD2. The length of the CDR3 is 15 residues. V trimming: 4 bases; J trimming: 2 bases; junction bases outside the gene matches: 4. Looked up from germline, CDR1 is SGHRS and CDR2 is YFSETQ. The DNA of the CDR3 is TGCGCCAGCAGCCCCGGGACTAGCGCCACAGATACGCAGTATTTT. Amino acids: CASSPGTSATDTQYF.

The rearrangement links TRBV6-1 to TRBJ1-1; D unresolved. Germline V gene sequence: CDR1 MNHNS, CDR2 SASEGT. Trimming removed 6 bases at V and 0 bases at J, with 11 bases between. The CDR3 extends over 14 amino acids. The CDR3 DNA reads as TGTGCCAGCAGAGTCCCCAGGCTGAACACTGAAGCTTTCTTT. It translates to CASRVPRLNTEAFF.

In regard to this clonotype: A read error may be the cause here, since a much bigger clone is one base away. The V call is TRBV2, the J call TRBJ2-5; D is perhaps TRBD2 (8 bases). This CDR3 comprises 16 residues. The germline CDR1 and CDR2 sequences are SNHLY and FYNNEI. The CDR3, as DNA: TGTGCCAGCAGTGGAGATAGCGGGAAGGGGGCAGAGGCCCAGTACTTC. It encodes CASSGDSGKGAEAQYF.

This clonotype occurred a few times. This rearrangement joins TRBV5-5 to TRBJ1-5; 9 nucleotides line up with TRBD1. CDR1 and CDR2 (germline): SGHKS, YYEKEE (reference sequence). With 0 bases clipped from V and 6 bases from J, the junction kept 4 bases outside the gene matches. The length of the CDR3 is 15 residues. The CDR3: CASSLGGQGRQPQHF. CDR3 sequence (DNA): TGTGCCAGCAGCTTGGGGGGACAGGGCCGTCAGCCCCAGCATTTT.